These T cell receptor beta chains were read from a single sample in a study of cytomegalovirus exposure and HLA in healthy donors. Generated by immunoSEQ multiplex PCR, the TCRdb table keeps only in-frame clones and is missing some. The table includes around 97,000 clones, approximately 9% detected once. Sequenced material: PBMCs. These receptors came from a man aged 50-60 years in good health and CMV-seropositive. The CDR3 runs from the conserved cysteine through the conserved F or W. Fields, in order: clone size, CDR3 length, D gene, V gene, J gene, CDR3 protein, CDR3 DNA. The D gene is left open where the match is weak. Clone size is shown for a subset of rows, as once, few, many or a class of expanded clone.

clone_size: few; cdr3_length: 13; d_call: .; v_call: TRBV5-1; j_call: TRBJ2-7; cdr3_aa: CASSSQTGYEQYF; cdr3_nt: TGCGCCAGCAGCTCACAAACAGGTTACGAGCAGTACTTC
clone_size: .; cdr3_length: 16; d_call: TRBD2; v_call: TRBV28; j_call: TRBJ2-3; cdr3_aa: CASSSLLAGVVDTQYF; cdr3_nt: TGTGCCAGCAGTTCACTACTAGCGGGAGTGGTAGATACGCAGTATTTT
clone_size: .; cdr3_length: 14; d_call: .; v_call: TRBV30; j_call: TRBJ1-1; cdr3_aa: CAWRPGISGTAAFF; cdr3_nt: TGTGCCTGGAGGCCAGGGATTTCCGGGACTGCAGCTTTCTTT
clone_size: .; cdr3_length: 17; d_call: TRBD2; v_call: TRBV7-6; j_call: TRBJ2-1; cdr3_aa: CASSLESSGSSYNEQFF; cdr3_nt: TGTGCCAGCAGCTTAGAGTCTAGCGGGAGCTCCTACAATGAGCAGTTCTTC
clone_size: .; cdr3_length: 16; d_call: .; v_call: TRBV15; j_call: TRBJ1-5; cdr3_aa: CATSLAPDRQNQPQHF; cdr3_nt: TGTGCCACCAGCTTAGCGCCAGACAGGCAAAATCAGCCCCAGCATTTT
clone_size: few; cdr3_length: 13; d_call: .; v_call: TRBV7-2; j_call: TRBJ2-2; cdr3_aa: CASSLSLAGELFF; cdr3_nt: TGTGCCAGCAGCTTATCGCTAGCCGGGGAGCTGTTTTTT
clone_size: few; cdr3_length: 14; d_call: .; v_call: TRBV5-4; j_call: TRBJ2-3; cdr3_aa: CASSSRLEADTQYF; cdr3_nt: TGTGCCAGCAGCTCCCGACTAGAAGCAGATACGCAGTATTTT
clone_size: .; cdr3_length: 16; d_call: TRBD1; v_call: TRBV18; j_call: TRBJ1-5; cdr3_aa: CASSLQTGGLFQPQHF; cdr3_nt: TGTGCCAGCTCACTACAAACAGGGGGTCTTTTTCAGCCCCAGCATTTT
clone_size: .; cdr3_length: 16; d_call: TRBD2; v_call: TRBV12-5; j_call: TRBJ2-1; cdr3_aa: CASATSSRGAGVEQFF; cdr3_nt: TGTGCTAGTGCCACATCATCTAGGGGAGCGGGAGTTGAGCAGTTCTTC
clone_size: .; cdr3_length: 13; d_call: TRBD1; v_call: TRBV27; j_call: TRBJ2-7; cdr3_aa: CASSIRQGHEQYF; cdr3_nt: TGTGCCAGCAGTATAAGACAGGGCCACGAGCAGTACTTC
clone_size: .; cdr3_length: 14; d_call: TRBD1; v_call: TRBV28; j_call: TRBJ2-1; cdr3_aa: CASSSHGTDNEQFF; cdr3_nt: TGTGCCAGCAGTTCCCATGGGACAGACAATGAGCAGTTCTTC
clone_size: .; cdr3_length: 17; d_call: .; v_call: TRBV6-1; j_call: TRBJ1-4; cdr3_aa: CASSESARRSSNEKLFF; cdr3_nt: TGTGCCAGCAGTGAATCGGCTCGGAGGTCGTCTAATGAAAAACTGTTTTTT
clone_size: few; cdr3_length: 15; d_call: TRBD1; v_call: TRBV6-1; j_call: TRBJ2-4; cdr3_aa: CASSESGQGRNIQYF; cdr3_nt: TGTGCCAGCAGTGAAAGCGGACAGGGGAGAAACATTCAGTACTTC
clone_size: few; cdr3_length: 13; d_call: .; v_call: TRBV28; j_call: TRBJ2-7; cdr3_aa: CASSLDSSYEQYF; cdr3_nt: TGTGCCAGCAGCTTGGACAGCTCCTACGAGCAGTACTTC
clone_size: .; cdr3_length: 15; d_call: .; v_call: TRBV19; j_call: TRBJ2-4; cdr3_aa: CASSIRGGAKNIQYF; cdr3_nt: TGTGCCAGTAGTATTAGAGGCGGGGCCAAAAACATTCAGTACTTC
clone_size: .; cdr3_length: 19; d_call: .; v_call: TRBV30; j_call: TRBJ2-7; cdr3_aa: CAWRAERVGGVRAYYEQYF; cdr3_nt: TGTGCCTGGAGAGCCGAGCGGGTAGGGGGCGTTAGGGCTTATTACGAGCAGTACTTC
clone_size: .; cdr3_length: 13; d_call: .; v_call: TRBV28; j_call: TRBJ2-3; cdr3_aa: CASKRTGTDTQYF; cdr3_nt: TGTGCCAGCAAACGAACAGGCACAGATACGCAGTATTTT
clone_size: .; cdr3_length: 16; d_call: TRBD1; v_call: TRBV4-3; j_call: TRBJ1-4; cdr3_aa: CASSQDLGTGVEKLFF; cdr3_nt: TGCGCCAGCAGCCAAGATCTTGGGACAGGGGTTGAAAAACTGTTTTTT
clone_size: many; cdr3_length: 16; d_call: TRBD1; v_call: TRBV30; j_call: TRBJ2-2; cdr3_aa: CAWPGPRDRSTGELFF; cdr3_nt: TGTGCCTGGCCGGGACCCCGGGACAGAAGCACCGGGGAGCTGTTTTTT
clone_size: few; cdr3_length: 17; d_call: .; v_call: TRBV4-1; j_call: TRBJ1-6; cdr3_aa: CASSQAFRVSYNSPLHF; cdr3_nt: TGCGCCAGCAGCCAAGCTTTCCGTGTTTCCTATAATTCACCCCTCCACTTT
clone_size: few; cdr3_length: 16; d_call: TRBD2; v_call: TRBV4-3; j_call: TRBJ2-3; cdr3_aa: CASSHSGTSGTDTQYF; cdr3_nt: TGCGCCAGCAGCCACAGCGGGACTAGCGGCACAGATACGCAGTATTTT
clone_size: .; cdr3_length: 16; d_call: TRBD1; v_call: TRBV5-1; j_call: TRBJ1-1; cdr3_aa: CASSLATGAGNTEAFF; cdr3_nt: TGCGCCAGCAGCTTGGCGACAGGGGCCGGGAACACTGAAGCTTTCTTT
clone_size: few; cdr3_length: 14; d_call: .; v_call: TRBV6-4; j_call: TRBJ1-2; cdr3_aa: CASSQSRDSYGYTF; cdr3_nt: TGTGCCAGCAGTCAATCCCGGGACTCCTATGGCTACACCTTC
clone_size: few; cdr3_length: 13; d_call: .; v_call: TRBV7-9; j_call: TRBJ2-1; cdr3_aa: CASSLVSSNEQFF; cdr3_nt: TGTGCCAGCAGCTTAGTGTCCTCGAATGAGCAGTTCTTC
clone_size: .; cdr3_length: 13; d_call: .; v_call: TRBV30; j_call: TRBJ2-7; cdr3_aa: CAWSVNSVYEQYF; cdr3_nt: TGTGCCTGGAGTGTTAATAGCGTGTACGAGCAGTACTTC
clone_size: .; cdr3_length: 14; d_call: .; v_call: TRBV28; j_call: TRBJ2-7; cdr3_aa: CASPPGAHRDEQYF; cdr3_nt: TGTGCCAGCCCCCCTGGGGCGCATCGGGACGAGCAGTACTTC
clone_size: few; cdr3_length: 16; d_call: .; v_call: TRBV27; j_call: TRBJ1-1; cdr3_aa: CASSFRISDRSGEAFF; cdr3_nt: TGTGCCAGCAGTTTTAGGATCTCCGACAGGTCGGGTGAAGCTTTCTTT
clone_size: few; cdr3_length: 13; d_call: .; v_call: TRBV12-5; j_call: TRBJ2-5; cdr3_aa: CASGLRGGETQYF; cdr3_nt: TGTGCTAGTGGTTTGAGGGGCGGAGAGACCCAGTACTTC
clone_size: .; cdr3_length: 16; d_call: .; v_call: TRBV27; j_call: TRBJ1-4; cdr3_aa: CASSSPTPGTIGKLFF; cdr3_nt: TGTGCCAGCAGTTCCCCGACGCCCGGGACAATTGGAAAACTGTTTTTT
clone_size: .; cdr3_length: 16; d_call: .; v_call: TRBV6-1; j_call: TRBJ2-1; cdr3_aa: CASSVAGAHSYNEQFF; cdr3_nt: TGTGCCAGCAGTGTTGCGGGGGCTCACTCCTACAATGAGCAGTTCTTC
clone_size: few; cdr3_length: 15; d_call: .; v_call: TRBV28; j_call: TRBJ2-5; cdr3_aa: CASSPPFEVQETQYF; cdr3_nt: TGTGCCAGCAGTCCACCCTTTGAGGTCCAAGAGACCCAGTACTTC
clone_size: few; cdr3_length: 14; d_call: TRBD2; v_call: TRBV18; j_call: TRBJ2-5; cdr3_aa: CASSGTSGSETQYF; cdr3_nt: TGTGCCAGCTCAGGGACTAGCGGATCGGAGACCCAGTACTTC
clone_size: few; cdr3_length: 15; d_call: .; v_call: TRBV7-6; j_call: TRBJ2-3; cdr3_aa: CASSPEAGRADTQYF; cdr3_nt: TGTGCCAGCAGCCCGGAGGCAGGACGGGCAGATACGCAGTATTTT
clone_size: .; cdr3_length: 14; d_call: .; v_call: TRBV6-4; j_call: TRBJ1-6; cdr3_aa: CASSASPGDSPLHF; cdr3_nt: TGTGCCAGCAGTGCGTCTCCAGGGGATTCACCCCTCCACTTT
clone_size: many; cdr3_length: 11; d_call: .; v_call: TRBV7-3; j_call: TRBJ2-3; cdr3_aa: CASGDLDTQYF; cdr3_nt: TGTGCCAGCGGAGACCTAGATACGCAGTATTTT